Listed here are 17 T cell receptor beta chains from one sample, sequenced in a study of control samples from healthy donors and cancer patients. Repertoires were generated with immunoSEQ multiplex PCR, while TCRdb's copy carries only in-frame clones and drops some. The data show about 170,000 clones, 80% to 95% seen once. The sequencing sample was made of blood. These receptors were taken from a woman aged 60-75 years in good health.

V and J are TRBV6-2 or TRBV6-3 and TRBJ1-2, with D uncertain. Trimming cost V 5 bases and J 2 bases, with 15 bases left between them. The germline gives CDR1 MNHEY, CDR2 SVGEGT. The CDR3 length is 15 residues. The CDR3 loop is CASSQDQRPNYGYTF. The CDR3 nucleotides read TGTGCCAGCAGTCAGGACCAGAGACCGAACTATGGCTACACCTTC.

The CDR3 here is CASWDSEYNEQFF. The CDR3 nucleotides read TGTGCCAGTTGGGACTCCGAGTACAATGAGCAGTTCTTC. V usage is TRBV2 and J usage is TRBJ2-1, with D perhaps TRBD2 (6 bases). V was cut by 9 bases and J by 4 bases, with 13 bases left in between. The CDR3 spans 13 residues. Looked up from germline, CDR1 is SNHLY and CDR2 is FYNNEI. Based on the CDR3 plus reference TRBV2 and TRBJ2-1, the full variable domain is EPEVTQTPSHQVTQMGQEVILRCVPISNHLYFYWYRQILGQKVEFLVSFYNNEISEKSEIFDDQFSVERPDGSNFTLKIRSTKLEDSAMYFCASWDSEYNEQFFGPGTRLTVL.

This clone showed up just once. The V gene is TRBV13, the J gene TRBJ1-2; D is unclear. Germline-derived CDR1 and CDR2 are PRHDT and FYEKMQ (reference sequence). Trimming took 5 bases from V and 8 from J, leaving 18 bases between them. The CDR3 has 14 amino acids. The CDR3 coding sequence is TGTGCCAGCAGCCCGGCCACAAACCCCGGAGGCTACACCTTC. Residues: CASSPATNPGGYTF.

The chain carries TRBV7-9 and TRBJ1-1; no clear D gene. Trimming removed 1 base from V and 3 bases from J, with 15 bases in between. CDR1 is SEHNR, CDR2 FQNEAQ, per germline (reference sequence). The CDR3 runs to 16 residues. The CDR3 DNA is TGTGCCAGCAGCTTAGGTGTTGGCCAAAGGGACACTGAAGCTTTCTTT. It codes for CASSLGVGQRDTEAFF.

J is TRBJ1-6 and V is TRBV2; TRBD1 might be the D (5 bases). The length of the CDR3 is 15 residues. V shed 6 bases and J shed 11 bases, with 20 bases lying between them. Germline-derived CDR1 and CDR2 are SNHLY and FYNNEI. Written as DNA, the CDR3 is TGTGCCAGCAGGAAGGACGGGACTCCGAGGGCACCCCTCCACTTT. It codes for CASRKDGTPRAPLHF.

The CDR3 DNA reads TGTGCCAGCTCAACGGTCGGGGACACTGAAGCTTTCTTT. It translates to CASSTVGDTEAFF. The chain recombines TRBV18 with TRBJ1-1; unclear D gene. This CDR3 has 13 residues. With 5 bases removed from V and 3 bases from J, the gap between germline ends came to 10 bases. CDR1 is KGHSH, CDR2 LQKENI, per germline.

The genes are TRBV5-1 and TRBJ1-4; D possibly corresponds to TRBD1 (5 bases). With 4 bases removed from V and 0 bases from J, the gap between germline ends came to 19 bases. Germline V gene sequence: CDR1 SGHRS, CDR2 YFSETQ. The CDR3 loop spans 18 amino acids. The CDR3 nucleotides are TGCGCCAGCAGCCTTGGAGGGGTTTTCGAGTCAACTAATGAAAAACTGTTTTTT. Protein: CASSLGGVFESTNEKLFF.

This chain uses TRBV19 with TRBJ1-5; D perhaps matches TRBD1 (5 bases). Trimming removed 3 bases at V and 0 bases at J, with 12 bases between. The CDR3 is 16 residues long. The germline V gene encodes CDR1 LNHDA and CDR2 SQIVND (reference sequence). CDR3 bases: TGTGCCAGTAGTATCCAGGGATCCTATAGCAATCAGCCCCAGCATTTT. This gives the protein CASSIQGSYSNQPQHF. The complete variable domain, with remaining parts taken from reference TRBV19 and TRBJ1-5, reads DGGITQSPKYLFRKEGQNVTLSCEQNLNHDAMYWYRQDPGQGLRLIYYSQIVNDFQKGDIAEGYSVSREKKESFPLTVTSAQKNPTAFYLCASSIQGSYSNQPQHFGDGTRLSIL.

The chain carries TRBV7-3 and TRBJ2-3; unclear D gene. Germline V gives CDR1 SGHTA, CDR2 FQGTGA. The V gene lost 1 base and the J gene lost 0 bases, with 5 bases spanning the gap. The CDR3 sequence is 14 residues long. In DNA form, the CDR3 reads TGTGCCAGCAGCTTAATGCAGAGCACAGATACGCAGTATTTT. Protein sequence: CASSLMQSTDTQYF.

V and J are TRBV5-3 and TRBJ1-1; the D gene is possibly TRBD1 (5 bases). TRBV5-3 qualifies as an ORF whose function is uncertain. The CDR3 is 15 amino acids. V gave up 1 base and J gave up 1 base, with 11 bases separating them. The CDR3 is CARSLSRRANTEAFF. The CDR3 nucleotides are TGTGCCAGAAGCTTGTCGCGCAGGGCGAACACTGAAGCTTTCTTT.

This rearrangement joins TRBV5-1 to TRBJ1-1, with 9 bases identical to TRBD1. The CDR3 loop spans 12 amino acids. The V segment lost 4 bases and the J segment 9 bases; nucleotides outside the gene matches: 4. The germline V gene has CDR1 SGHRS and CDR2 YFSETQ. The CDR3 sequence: CASSRTGGQAFF. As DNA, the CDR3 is TGCGCCAGCAGCCGTACAGGGGGCCAAGCTTTCTTT.

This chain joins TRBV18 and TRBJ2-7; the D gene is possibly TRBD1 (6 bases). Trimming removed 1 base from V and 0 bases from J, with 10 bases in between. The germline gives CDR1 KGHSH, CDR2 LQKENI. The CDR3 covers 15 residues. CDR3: CASSPLGAGSYEQYF. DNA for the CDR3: TGTGCCAGCTCACCACTGGGGGCAGGCTCCTACGAGCAGTACTTC.

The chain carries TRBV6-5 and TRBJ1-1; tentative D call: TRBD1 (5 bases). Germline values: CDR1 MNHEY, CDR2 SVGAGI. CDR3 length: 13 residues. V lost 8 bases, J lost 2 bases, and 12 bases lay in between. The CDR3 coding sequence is TGTGCCAGCTGGGAGACAGCTAACACTGAAGCTTTCTTT. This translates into CASWETANTEAFF.

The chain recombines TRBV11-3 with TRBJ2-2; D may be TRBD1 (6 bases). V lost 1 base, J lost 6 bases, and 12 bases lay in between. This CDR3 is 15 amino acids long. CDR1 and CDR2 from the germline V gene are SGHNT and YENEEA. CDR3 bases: TGTGCCAGCAGCTTAGGGGGGCAGTTCGCCGGGGAGCTGTTTTTT. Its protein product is CASSLGGQFAGELFF.

This CDR3 is CAISERGAANQPQHF. CDR3 DNA sequence: TGTGCCATCAGTGAACGAGGGGCCGCCAATCAGCCCCAGCATTTT. The chain recombines TRBV10-3 with TRBJ1-5; possibly TRBD1 for D (5 bases). The V end was cut by 3 bases, the J end by 3 bases, with 12 bases between. The CDR3 is 15 amino acids. Germline values: CDR1 ENHRY, CDR2 SYGVKD.

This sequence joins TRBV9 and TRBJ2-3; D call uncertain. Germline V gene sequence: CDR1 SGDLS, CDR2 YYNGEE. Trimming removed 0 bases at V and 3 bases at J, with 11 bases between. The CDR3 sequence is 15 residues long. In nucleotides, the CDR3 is TGTGCCAGCAGCGTAGCTCCAGTTCTGACAGATACGCAGTATTTT. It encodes CASSVAPVLTDTQYF.

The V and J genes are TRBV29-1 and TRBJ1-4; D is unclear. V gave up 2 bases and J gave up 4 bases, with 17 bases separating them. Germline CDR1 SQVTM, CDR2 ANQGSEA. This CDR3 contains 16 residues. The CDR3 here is CSVENFREGYNEKLFF. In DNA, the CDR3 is TGCAGCGTTGAAAACTTTCGTGAGGGTTATAATGAAAAACTGTTTTTT.